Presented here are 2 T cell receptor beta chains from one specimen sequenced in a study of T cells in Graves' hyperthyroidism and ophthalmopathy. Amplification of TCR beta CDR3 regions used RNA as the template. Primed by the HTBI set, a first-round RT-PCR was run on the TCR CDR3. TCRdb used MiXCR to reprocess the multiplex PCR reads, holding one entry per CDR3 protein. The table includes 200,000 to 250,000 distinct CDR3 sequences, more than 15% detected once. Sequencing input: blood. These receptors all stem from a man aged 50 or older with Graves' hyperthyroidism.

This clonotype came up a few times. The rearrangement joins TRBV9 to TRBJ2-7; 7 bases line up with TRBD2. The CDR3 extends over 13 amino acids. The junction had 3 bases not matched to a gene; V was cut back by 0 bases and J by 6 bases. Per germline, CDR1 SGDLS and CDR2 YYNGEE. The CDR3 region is CASSVDPGGEQYF. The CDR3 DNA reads TGTGCCAGCAGCGTAGACCCGGGGGGCGAGCAGTACTTC.

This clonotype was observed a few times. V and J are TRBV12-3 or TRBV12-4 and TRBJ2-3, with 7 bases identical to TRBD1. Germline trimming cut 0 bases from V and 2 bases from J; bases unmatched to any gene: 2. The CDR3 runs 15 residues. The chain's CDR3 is CASSLAGGVTDTQYF. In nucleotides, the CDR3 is TGTGCCAGCAGTTTAGCAGGGGGCGTCACAGATACGCAGTATTTT.